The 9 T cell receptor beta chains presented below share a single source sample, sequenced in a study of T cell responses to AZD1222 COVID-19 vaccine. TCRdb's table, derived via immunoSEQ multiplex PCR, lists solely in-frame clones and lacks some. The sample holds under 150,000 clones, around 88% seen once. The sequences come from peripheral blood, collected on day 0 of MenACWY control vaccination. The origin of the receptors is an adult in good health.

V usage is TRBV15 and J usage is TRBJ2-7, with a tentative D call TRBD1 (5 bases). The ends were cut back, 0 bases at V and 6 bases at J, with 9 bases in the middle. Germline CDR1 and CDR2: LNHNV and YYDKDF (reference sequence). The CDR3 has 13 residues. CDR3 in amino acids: CATSRDIRGEQYF. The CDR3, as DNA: TGTGCCACCAGCAGAGATATTAGGGGCGAGCAGTACTTC.

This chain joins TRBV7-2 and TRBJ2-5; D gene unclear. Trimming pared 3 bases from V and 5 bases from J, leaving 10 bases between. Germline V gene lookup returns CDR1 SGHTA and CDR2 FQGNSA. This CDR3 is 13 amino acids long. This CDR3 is CASSFSLWETQYF. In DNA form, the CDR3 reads TGTGCCAGCAGCTTTAGCCTGTGGGAGACCCAGTACTTC.

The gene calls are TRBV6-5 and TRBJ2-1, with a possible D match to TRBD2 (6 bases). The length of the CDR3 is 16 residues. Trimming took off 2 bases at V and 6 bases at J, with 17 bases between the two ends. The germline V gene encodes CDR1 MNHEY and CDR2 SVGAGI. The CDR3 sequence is CASSYDSWAEGNEQFF. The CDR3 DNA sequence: TGTGCCAGCAGTTACGATTCTTGGGCGGAGGGCAATGAGCAGTTCTTC.

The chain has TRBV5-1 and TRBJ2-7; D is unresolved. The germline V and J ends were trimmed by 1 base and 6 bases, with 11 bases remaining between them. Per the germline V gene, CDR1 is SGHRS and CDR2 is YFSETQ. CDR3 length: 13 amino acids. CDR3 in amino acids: CASSLYSGREQYF. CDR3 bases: TGCGCCAGCAGCTTGTACTCCGGCCGCGAGCAGTACTTC.

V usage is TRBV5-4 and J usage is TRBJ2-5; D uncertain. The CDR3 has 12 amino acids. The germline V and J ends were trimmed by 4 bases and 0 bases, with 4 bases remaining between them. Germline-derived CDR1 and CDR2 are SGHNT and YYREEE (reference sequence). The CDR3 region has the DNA TGTGCCAGCAGCCGGGACCAAGAGACCCAGTACTTC. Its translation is CASSRDQETQYF.

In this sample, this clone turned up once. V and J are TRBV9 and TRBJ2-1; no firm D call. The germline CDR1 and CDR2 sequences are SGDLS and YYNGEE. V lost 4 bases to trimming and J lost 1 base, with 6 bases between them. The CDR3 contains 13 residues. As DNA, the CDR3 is TGTGCCAGCAGCCCCTATTCCTACAATGAGCAGTTCTTC. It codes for CASSPYSYNEQFF.

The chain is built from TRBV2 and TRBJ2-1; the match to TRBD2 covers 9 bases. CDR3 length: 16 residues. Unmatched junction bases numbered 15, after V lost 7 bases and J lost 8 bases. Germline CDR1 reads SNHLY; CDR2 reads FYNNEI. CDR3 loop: CASTTESGRFGDEQFF. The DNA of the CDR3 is TGTGCCAGCACAACCGAGAGCGGGAGGTTCGGCGATGAGCAGTTCTTC.

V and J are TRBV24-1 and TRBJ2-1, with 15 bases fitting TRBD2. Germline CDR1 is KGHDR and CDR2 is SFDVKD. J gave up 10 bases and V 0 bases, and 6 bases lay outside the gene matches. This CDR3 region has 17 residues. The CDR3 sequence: CATSDLRGLAGGEEQFF. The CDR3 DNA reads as TGTGCCACCAGTGATTTGCGAGGACTAGCGGGAGGGGAAGAGCAGTTCTTC.

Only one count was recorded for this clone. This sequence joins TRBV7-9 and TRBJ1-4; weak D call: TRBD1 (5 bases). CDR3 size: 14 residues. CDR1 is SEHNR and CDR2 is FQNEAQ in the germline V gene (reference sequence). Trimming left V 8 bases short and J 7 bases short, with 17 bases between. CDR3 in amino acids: CASGADPSSEKLFF. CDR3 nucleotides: TGTGCCAGCGGGGCAGACCCTTCAAGTGAAAAACTGTTTTTT.